This T cell receptor beta chain stems from a study of PD-1 blockade in classical Hodgkin lymphoma. Study-level findings and limits: CD8+ TCR diversity did not rise significantly by C4D1, unlike CD4+. Although disease activity or prior therapy may be involved, causes of the repertoire differences remain undefined.

Produced via immunoSEQ multiplex PCR; TCRdb's table is partial and in-frame only. Of around 6,000 clones listed, around half are singletons. Trimming pared 6 bases from V and 0 bases from J, leaving 10 bases between. The CDR3 contains 14 residues. The germline V gene has CDR1 MDHEN and CDR2 SYDVKM. Every one of the patients relapsed after autologous stem cell transplantation (brentuximab vedotin exposure was variable). Thawed PBMCs were the source of CD8+ T cells, obtained through magnetic negative selection. The study recorded best responses of complete response, partial response or progressive disease. To note about this clone: What it recognizes is unknown.

The source is a human donor with classical Hodgkin lymphoma. V gene TRBV28 combines with J gene TRBJ2-3, with D perhaps being TRBD1 or TRBD2 (5 bases each). Sequencing used CD8+ T cells from blood, obtained at baseline. DNA for the CDR3: TGTGCCAGCAGCCCGGGGCCAAGCACAGATACGCAGTATTTT. It is translated as CASSPGPSTDTQYF.